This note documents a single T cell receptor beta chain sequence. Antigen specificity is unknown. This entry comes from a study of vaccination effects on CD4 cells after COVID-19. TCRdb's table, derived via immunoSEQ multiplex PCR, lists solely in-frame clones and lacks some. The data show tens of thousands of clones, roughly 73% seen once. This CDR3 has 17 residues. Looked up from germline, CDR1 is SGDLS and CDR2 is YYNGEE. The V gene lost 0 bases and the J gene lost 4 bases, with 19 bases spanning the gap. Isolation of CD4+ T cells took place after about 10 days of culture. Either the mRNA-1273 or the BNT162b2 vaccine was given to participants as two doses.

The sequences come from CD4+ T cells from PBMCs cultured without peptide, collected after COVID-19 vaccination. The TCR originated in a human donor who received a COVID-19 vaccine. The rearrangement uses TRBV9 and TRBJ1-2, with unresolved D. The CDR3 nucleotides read TGTGCCAGCAGCGTAGGCTCTTTGGGGAATAACTTCTATGGCTACACCTTC. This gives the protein CASSVGSLGNNFYGYTF.